Listed here are 11 T cell receptor beta chains from one sample, sequenced in a study of CD8+ T cells in alopecia areata (dated by TCRdb to the late 2010s). Pooled mouse cutaneous lymph node cells were stained for CD4, CD8alpha, NKG2D, NKG2ACE and other markers, then sorted on a BD Influx. Library generation was performed with the immunoSEQ multiplex PCR assay. To provide template for TCR sequencing, every sample had RNA extracted and reverse transcribed into cDNA. The source is immuneACCESS, and TCRdb retained only in-frame sequences with V and J called. Part of the clones is not carried over; for the studies checked, unresolved V genes explain less than half of this, and the remainder is unexplained. There are 250,000 or so clones in this sample, and none of them is a singleton. Of the sample, less than 1.5% is held by the ten largest clones. Material for sequencing was CD4+ T cells sorted from a lymph node. These receptors came from a C3H/HeJ mouse with alopecia areata. The strain carries MHC haplotype H2-k.

Regarding this clone: The gene symbols are mouse symbols. The CDR3 extends 4 residues past the end of the read, so its final part is completed from the germline J gene. This chain joins TRBV2 and TRBJ2-3; 7 bases match TRBD2. J lost 3 bases, V lost 0 bases, and 6 bases had no gene match. Germline CDR1 LGHNA, CDR2 YSYQKL. The CDR3 contains 16 residues. The CDR3 bases that were read are TGTGCCAGCAGCCAAGATGAGCTGGGGGTGGCAGAA. It codes for CASSQDELGVAE. The CDR3 as a whole reads CASSQDELGVAETLYF.

This clone was seen at least ten times. Gene names refer to mouse genes. The read ends 4 residues early relative to the CDR3; the germline J gene fills the gap. V and J are TRBV13-3 and TRBJ2-3; 9 bases fit TRBD1. Germline V gene lookup returns CDR1 NNHDY and CDR2 SYVADS. Trimming at V came to 0 bases and at J to 3 bases, leaving 8 bases not matched to a gene. This CDR3 comprises 17 residues. The sequenced part of the CDR3 DNA is TGTGCCAGCAGTGATGCAAAGGGGGACAGGGTCGCAGAA. Its protein product is CASSDAKGDRVAE. The full-length CDR3 reads as CASSDAKGDRVAETLYF.

For this clone: The germline and genes are mouse ones. This sample also contains other DNA sequences that code for the same CDR3. The sequenced part of the CDR3 DNA is TGTGCCAGCAGTGACAGGGACTCTTAT. Translating gives CASSDRDSY. The complete CDR3 protein is CASSDRDSYEQYF. The chain carries TRBV13-1 and TRBJ2-7, with D tentatively TRBD2 (6 bases). The CDR3 extends 4 residues past the end of the read, so its final part is completed from the germline J gene. CDR3 length: 13 amino acids. Germline V gene lookup returns CDR1 NSHNY and CDR2 SYGAGN.

In this sample, this clone turned up a few times. Gene names are mouse gene names. The CDR3 is cut off 4 residues early in the read; its end comes from the germline J gene. The chain is built from TRBV17 and TRBJ1-1, with TRBD1 matching 9 bases. From germline, CDR1 is MNHDT and CDR2 YYDKIL. V shed 5 bases, J shed 0 bases, and the junction held 1 base outside the gene matches. This CDR3 region has 14 residues. The sequenced CDR3 bases are TGTGCTAGCAGTTGGGACAGGGCAAACACA. Residues: CASSWDRANT. The entire CDR3 protein reads CASSWDRANTEVFF.

Comment on this clone: Gene names and germline refer to mouse. The read falls 4 residues short of the CDR3 end, and the missing part is taken from the germline J gene. The V and J genes are TRBV13-2 and TRBJ2-5; weak D call: TRBD2 (6 bases). V lost 3 bases to trimming and J lost 3 bases, with 8 bases between them. Germline CDR1 NNHNN, CDR2 SYGAGS (reference sequence). The CDR3 spans 13 residues. The CDR3 DNA, read in part, is TGTGCCAGCGGTGCAGGACTGCAAGAC. Translating it yields CASGAGLQD. In full, the CDR3 reads CASGAGLQDTQYF.

This clone has just a few counts. Gene names denote mouse genes. The read comes to an end 3 residues before the CDR3 does, leaving the germline J gene to fill in the end. The J gene is TRBJ1-6, the V gene TRBV13-1, with TRBD1 matching 8 bases. TRBJ1-6 has ORF status, its function being uncertain. This CDR3 is 15 amino acids long. Trimming at V came to 9 bases and at J to 0 bases, leaving 5 bases not matched to a gene. Per the germline V gene, CDR1 is NSHNY and CDR2 is SYGAGN. The chain's CDR3 is CATTGGNSYNSPLYF. Incomplete CDR3 DNA: TGTGCCACAACAGGGGGGAATTCCTATAATTCGCCC.

About this clone itself: Genes and germline are mouse. The CDR3 end lies 4 residues beyond the end of the read and is filled in from the germline J gene. Distinct nucleotide sequences in the sample also encode this CDR3. V and J are TRBV13-1 and TRBJ2-1; TRBD1 aligns across 9 bases. Trimming took 5 bases from V and 3 from J; bases not matched to a gene: 3. The CDR3 runs to 14 residues. The V gene's germline CDR1 is NSHNY and CDR2 SYGAGN. The CDR3 DNA, read in part, is TGTGCCAGCAGCCGACAGGGGGGCTATGCT. Its protein product is CASSRQGGYA. The whole CDR3 sequence reads CASSRQGGYAEQFF.

On this clone itself: Gene names and germline refer to mouse. The CDR3 extends 4 residues past the end of the read, so its final part is completed from the germline J gene. The sample contains more than one DNA sequence encoding this CDR3. The chain uses TRBV5 and TRBJ2-2; possible D gene TRBD1, 6 bases. V was trimmed by 0 bases and J by 4 bases, leaving 9 bases between them. CDR3 size: 15 residues. CDR1 is LGHNA, CDR2 YNLKQL, per germline (reference sequence). The CDR3 sequence is CASSQDRGGTGQLYF. CDR3 DNA (partial): TGTGCCAGCAGCCAAGACAGGGGAGGCACCGGG.

Comments on this clone: Mouse gene names apply. With the read ending 3 residues before the CDR3 end, the germline J gene is used to fill in that end. V is TRBV5 and J is TRBJ1-6, with D possibly being TRBD1 (5 bases). TRBJ1-6 is treated as an ORF (open reading frame) with a function not yet certain. The CDR3 extends over 14 amino acids. Trimming stripped 3 bases from V and 7 bases from J, with 10 bases between. The germline V gene encodes CDR1 LGHNA and CDR2 YNLKQL (reference sequence). The CDR3 spells CASSHRERNSPLYF. The DNA read from the CDR3 is TGTGCCAGCAGCCACAGGGAGAGGAATTCGCCC.

In this sample, this clone turned up many times. Mouse germline and gene names are used. The sequence runs out 4 residues before the end of the CDR3; the remainder is reconstructed from the germline J gene. Distinct nucleotide sequences in the sample also encode this CDR3. V and J are TRBV13-1 and TRBJ2-3; 7 bases fit TRBD1. CDR3 length: 14 amino acids. The V segment lost 3 bases and the J segment 0 bases; nucleotides outside the gene matches: 1. CDR1 and CDR2 from the germline V gene are NSHNY and SYGAGN. The covered CDR3 bases are TGTGCCAGCAGTGGACAGGGTAGTGCAGAA. Its protein is CASSGQGSAE. The entire CDR3 protein reads CASSGQGSAETLYF.

Details on this clone: Here the gene names and germline are mouse. With the read ending 4 residues before the CDR3 end, the germline J gene is used to fill in that end. V and J are TRBV31 and TRBJ1-1, with TRBD1 identical over 10 bases. The germline V gene encodes CDR1 GKSSPN and CDR2 SITVG. V shed 2 bases, J shed 3 bases, and the junction held 3 bases outside the gene matches. This CDR3 is 14 amino acids long. CDR3 loop: CAWSMGTGDTEVFF. CDR3 DNA, as far as it was read: TGTGCCTGGAGTATGGGGACAGGGGACACA.